This T cell receptor (beta chain) was obtained from a study of read filtering for tumor transcriptome and immune sequencing. The overall study: After DNase treatment, RNA was made into whole-transcriptome libraries.

V shed 3 bases and J shed 8 bases, with 13 bases lying between them. The CDR3 is made up of 13 amino acids. This clonotype has a count of ten or more. This library used approximately 390 ng RNA and molecular barcoded adaptors spanning alpha/delta and beta/gamma chains. TCRdb recomputed calls from the reads with MiXCR, one row per CDR3 protein. The repertoire includes 35,000 to 55,000 distinct CDR3 sequences, roughly 12% of them detected once, and 13% to 15% sits in the top ten. The genes are TRBV12-3 or TRBV12-4 and TRBJ1-2; D gene unclear. This receptor was taken from a donor at least 40 years old with multiple myeloma. Sequenced sample: a population of CD138-negative cells sorted from bone marrow. The CDR3 reads CASSFLGNQGYTF. Written as DNA, the CDR3 is TGTGCCAGCAGTTTTTTGGGGAATCAAGGCTACACCTTC.